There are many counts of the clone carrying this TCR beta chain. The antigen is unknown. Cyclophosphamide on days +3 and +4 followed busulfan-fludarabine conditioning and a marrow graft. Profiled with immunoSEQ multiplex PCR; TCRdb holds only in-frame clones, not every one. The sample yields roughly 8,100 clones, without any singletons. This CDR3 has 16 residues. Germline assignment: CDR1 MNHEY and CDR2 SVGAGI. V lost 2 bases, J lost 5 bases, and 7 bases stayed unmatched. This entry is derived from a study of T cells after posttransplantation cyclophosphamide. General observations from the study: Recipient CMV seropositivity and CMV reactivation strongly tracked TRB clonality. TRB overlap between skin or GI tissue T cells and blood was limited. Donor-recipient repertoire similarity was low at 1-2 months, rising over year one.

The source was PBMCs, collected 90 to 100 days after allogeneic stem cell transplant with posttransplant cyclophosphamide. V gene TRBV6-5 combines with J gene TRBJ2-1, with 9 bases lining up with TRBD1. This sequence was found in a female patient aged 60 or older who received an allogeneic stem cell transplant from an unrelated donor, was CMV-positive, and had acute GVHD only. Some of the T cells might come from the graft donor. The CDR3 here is CASSYTGTGTNNEQFF. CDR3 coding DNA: TGTGCCAGCAGTTACACCGGGACAGGGACCAACAATGAGCAGTTCTTC.